The present T cell receptor (beta chain) was sequenced within a study of blood T cell repertoires in COVID-19. The protocol was immunoSEQ multiplex PCR, while the TCRdb copy is restricted to in-frame clones and leaves out a portion. Of approximately 250,000 clones in the sample, 70% to 90% are singletons; the top ten hold 5.1%. The material sequenced was peripheral blood. The TCR originated in a man aged 50-60 years with COVID-19, enrolled during active disease.

CDR3 bases: TGCGCCAGCAGCCAAGTACTAGCGGACAACAATGAGCAGTTCTTC. Translating gives CASSQVLADNNEQFF. The V and J genes are TRBV4-3 and TRBJ2-1; 8 positions agree with TRBD2. This CDR3 has 15 amino acids. Per germline, CDR1 LGHNA and CDR2 YSLEER. Germline trimming cut 1 base from V and 5 bases from J; bases unmatched to any gene: 4.